This TCR beta chain was observed in a study of T cells after posttransplantation cyclophosphamide. This clone was detected only a few times. This table comes from immunoSEQ multiplex PCR, and its TCRdb copy is limited to in-frame clones, with some not included. There are 30,000 to 35,000 clones in the sample, none observed a single time. V lost 5 bases and J 6 bases, leaving 16 bases between the germline ends. The germline CDR1 and CDR2 sequences are GTSNPN and SVGIG (reference sequence). This CDR3 has 13 amino acids. The V and J genes are TRBV30 and TRBJ1-2; D is possibly TRBD1 (6 bases). The specimen was PBMCs. This clonotype was obtained from a woman aged 45-60 years in good health and a related stem cell transplant donor. The DNA for the CDR3 is TGTGCCTGGGAGAGATTTGCAGGGGATGGCTACACCTTC. This encodes CAWERFAGDGYTF.